One sample yielded the 17 T cell receptor beta chains listed below, sequenced in a study of blood T cells in healthy people across ages. With a J-beta primer mix and a sample-barcoded 5' primer, a second PCR ran 7 to 11 cycles. Using its own MiXCR run on the 5' RACE reads, TCRdb lists one record per CDR3 protein. There are roughly 1,700,000 distinct CDR3 sequences in the sample; approximately 28% occur only once, and about 7.7% lies in the top ten. The sample consisted of blood. The source is a woman in her 30s in good health.

This clonotype was counted a few times. CDR3 protein: CASSHRDRASPLHF. The CDR3 DNA sequence: TGTGCCAGCAGCCACCGGGACAGGGCTTCACCCCTCCACTTT. V usage is TRBV27 and J usage is TRBJ1-6, with TRBD1 identical over 9 bases. Unmatched junction bases numbered 6, after V lost 6 bases and J lost 9 bases. Germline loops: CDR1 MNHEY, CDR2 SMNVEV (reference sequence). The CDR3 runs to 14 residues.

V is TRBV5-1 and J is TRBJ2-7, with 7 bases that match TRBD1. In germline, CDR1 is SGHRS, CDR2 YFSETQ. The length of the CDR3 is 13 residues. V shed 4 bases and J 5 bases; nucleotides not matched to a gene: 6. CDR3 sequence (DNA): TGCGCCAGCAGCATAGACAGGGACCACGAGCAGTACTTC. Translating gives CASSIDRDHEQYF.

This chain links TRBV11-1 with TRBJ2-4, with 7 bases identical to TRBD1. Germline-derived CDR1 and CDR2 are SGHAT and FQDESV (reference sequence). V lost 1 base to trimming and J lost 2 bases; unmatched junction nucleotides: 5. The CDR3 consists of 16 residues. CDR3 loop: CASSLGRQGTKNIQYF. CDR3 DNA: TGTGCCAGCAGCTTAGGGAGACAGGGCACCAAAAACATTCAGTACTTC.

J is TRBJ2-7 and V is TRBV28; D is perhaps TRBD1 (7 bases). Trimming took 4 bases from V and 4 from J, leaving 20 bases between them. Per the germline V gene, CDR1 is MDHEN and CDR2 is SYDVKM. The CDR3 has 16 amino acids. CDR3 bases: TGTGCCAGCAGTTCCCCTCAGGGGGGCCCCACTTACGAGCAGTACTTC. Translating gives CASSSPQGGPTYEQYF.

In its sample, this clonotype was seen a few times. The J gene is TRBJ2-1, the V gene TRBV25-1; 7 bases match TRBD2. V shed 2 bases and J 9 bases; nucleotides not matched to a gene: 4. The CDR3 is made up of 13 amino acids. Germline V gene data show CDR1 as MGHDK and CDR2 as SYGVNS. CDR3 DNA sequence: TGTGCCAGCAGTGAACCGGGGGAGGGTGAGCAGTTCTTC. Translated: CASSEPGEGEQFF.

The chain employs TRBV20-1 and TRBJ2-7; D gene uncertain. The length of the CDR3 is 12 residues. Germline CDR1 DFQATT, CDR2 SNEGSKA (reference sequence). Trimming left V 3 bases short and J 3 bases short, with 9 bases between. CDR3 amino acids: CSASRPGYEQYF. DNA of the CDR3: TGCAGTGCTAGCAGGCCCGGCTACGAGCAGTACTTC.

This chain connects TRBV28 to TRBJ2-7; TRBD2 aligns across 10 bases. Germline values: CDR1 MDHEN, CDR2 SYDVKM. V shed 6 bases and J 2 bases; nucleotides not matched to a gene: 4. CDR3 length equals 14 residues. CDR3 nucleotide sequence: TGTGCCAGCAGGTATACTAGCGGGGCCTACGAGCAGTACTTC. The encoded protein is CASRYTSGAYEQYF.

As to this clonotype: With a much larger clone just one base away, this may be a read error. The genes are TRBV5-1 and TRBJ2-5; tentative D call: TRBD2 (6 bases). This CDR3 region has 15 residues. The V gene's germline CDR1 is SGHRS and CDR2 YFSETQ. The V and J ends lost 3 bases and 2 bases respectively, with 14 bases between them. This CDR3 is CASSSEGAGQETQYF. The CDR3 DNA is TGCGCCAGCAGCTCGGAGGGAGCAGGGCAAGAGACCCAGTACTTC.

This clonotype was seen only a few times. CDR3 nucleotides: TGTGCCAGCAGTTTAGTAAGAGGGGAAAGTGGCTACACCTTC. Amino acids: CASSLVRGESGYTF. J is TRBJ1-2 and V is TRBV12-3 or TRBV12-4, with D possibly matching TRBD1 (5 bases). V shed 1 base and J shed 7 bases, with 13 bases lying between them. There are 14 residues in the CDR3.

This clonotype was seen repeatedly, ten times or more. The rearrangement joins TRBV7-2 to TRBJ2-7; 9 bases are shared with TRBD2. The CDR3 runs to 16 residues. In germline, CDR1 is SGHTA, CDR2 FQGNSA. V was pared by 0 bases and J by 0 bases, with 3 bases of the junction left unmatched. The CDR3, as DNA: TGTGCCAGCAGCTTAGCCGTGACTAGCGGCTCCTACGAGCAGTACTTC. This codes for CASSLAVTSGSYEQYF.

This clonotype was seen at least ten times. J is TRBJ2-3 and V is TRBV29-1; unclear D gene. Germline values: CDR1 SQVTM, CDR2 ANQGSEA. The V end lost 3 bases, the J end lost 0 bases, and 7 bases lay between the germline ends. This CDR3 spans 13 amino acids. In DNA form, the CDR3 reads TGCAGCGTTGAGTCTCCCAGCACAGATACGCAGTATTTT. The encoded protein is CSVESPSTDTQYF.

This clonotype was observed a few times. The chain employs TRBV7-9 and TRBJ1-2; the D gene is possibly TRBD1 (5 bases). Germline lookup yields CDR1 SEHNR and CDR2 FQNEAQ (reference sequence). V dropped 3 bases and J dropped 7 bases, with 15 bases sitting between them. The CDR3 runs to 14 residues. This chain's CDR3 is CASSFQSGMGGYTF. CDR3 coding DNA: TGTGCCAGCAGCTTTCAATCAGGGATGGGTGGCTACACCTTC.

This clonotype was seen ten or more times. The chain uses TRBV27 and TRBJ1-5, with 11 bases identical to TRBD1. Germline V gene lookup returns CDR1 MNHEY and CDR2 SMNVEV (reference sequence). Unmatched junction bases numbered 6, after V lost 5 bases and J lost 6 bases. The CDR3 sequence is 15 residues long. CDR3 nucleotides: TGTGCCAGCAGTCCATGGACAGGGGGCTCTCAGCCCCAGCATTTT. This encodes CASSPWTGGSQPQHF.

The V gene is TRBV28, the J gene TRBJ2-2, with D possibly being TRBD1 or TRBD2 (5 bases each). Germline CDR1 and CDR2: MDHEN and SYDVKM. CDR3 size: 14 residues. The V end was cut by 8 bases, the J end by 5 bases, with 15 bases between. The CDR3 loop reads CASGSGARTGELFF. DNA for the CDR3: TGTGCCAGCGGGTCCGGGGCGAGGACCGGGGAGCTGTTTTTT.

This chain uses TRBV7-2 with TRBJ2-5; 7 bases agree with TRBD2. The length of the CDR3 is 16 residues. V lost 1 base and J lost 0; bases outside the gene matches: 5. Germline V gene data show CDR1 as SGHTA and CDR2 as FQGNSA. CDR3 amino acids: CASSLGGLTYQETQYF. In DNA form, the CDR3 reads TGTGCCAGCAGCTTAGGGGGACTAACGTACCAAGAGACCCAGTACTTC.

This clonotype was counted only a few times. This sequence joins TRBV6-6 and TRBJ1-1, with D unclear. The CDR3 runs 14 residues. The germline V gene has CDR1 MNHNY and CDR2 SVGAGI (reference sequence). V was trimmed by 2 bases and J by 1 base, leaving 8 bases between them. Written as DNA, the CDR3 is TGTGCCAGCAGTTACCCCATGGGGAACACTGAAGCTTTCTTT. This codes for CASSYPMGNTEAFF.

The chain employs TRBV4-1 and TRBJ2-1; 14 positions agree with TRBD2. V was pared by 3 bases and J by 6 bases, with 4 bases of the junction left unmatched. Germline CDR1 and CDR2: MGHRA and YSYEKL. This CDR3 is 16 amino acids long. CDR3 sequence: CASSQRTSGGTNEQFF. In DNA, the CDR3 is TGCGCCAGCAGCCAGCGGACTAGCGGGGGGACCAATGAGCAGTTCTTC.